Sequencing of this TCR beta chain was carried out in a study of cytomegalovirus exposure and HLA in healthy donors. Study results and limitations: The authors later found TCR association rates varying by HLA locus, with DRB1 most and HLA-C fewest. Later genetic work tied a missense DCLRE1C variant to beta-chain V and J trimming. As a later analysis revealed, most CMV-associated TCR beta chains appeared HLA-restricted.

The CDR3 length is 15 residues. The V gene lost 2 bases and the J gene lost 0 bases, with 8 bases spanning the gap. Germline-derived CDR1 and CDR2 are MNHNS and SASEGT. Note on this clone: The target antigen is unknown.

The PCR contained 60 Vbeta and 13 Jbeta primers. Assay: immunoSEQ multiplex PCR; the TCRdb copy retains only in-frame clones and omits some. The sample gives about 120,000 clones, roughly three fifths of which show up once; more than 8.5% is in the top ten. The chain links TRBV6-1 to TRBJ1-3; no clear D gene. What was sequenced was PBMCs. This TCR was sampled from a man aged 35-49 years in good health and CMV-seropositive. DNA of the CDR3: TGTGCCAGCAGTGAAAGTGGCTTCTCTGGAAACACCATATATTTT. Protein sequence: CASSESGFSGNTIYF.